These 5 T cell receptor beta chains came from one sample sequenced in a study of CD8+ T cells in alopecia areata. Isolated RNA was reverse transcribed into cDNA used as the sequencing template. Data came from immunoSEQ multiplex PCR; TCRdb stores just in-frame clones and leaves some out. Altogether approximately 160,000 clones are present, around three fifths being singletons, with the ten largest covering approximately 15%. Treatment: oral pan-JAK inhibitor, 5-10 mg twice daily. The material sequenced was CD4+ T cells sorted from blood, taken at week 24, from a patient treated with tofacitinib. These receptors all stem from a human donor with alopecia areata.

This clone was detected a few times. The chain combines TRBV2 with TRBJ2-7, with D uncertain. This CDR3 comprises 11 residues. CDR1 and CDR2 (germline): SNHLY, FYNNEI. V shed 6 bases and J shed 2 bases, with 5 bases lying between them. The DNA for the CDR3 is TGTGCCAGCAGCCTCGCCTACGAGCAGTACTTC. Translated, it gives CASSLAYEQYF. Filled out from reference TRBV2 and TRBJ2-7, the complete variable domain reads EPEVTQTPSHQVTQMGQEVILRCVPISNHLYFYWYRQILGQKVEFLVSFYNNEISEKSEIFDDQFSVERPDGSNFTLKIRSTKLEDSAMYFCASSLAYEQYFGPGTRLTVT.

The chain couples TRBV6-5 to TRBJ1-5, with no clear D. Germline V gene sequence: CDR1 MNHEY, CDR2 SVGAGI. The V end was cut by 0 bases, the J end by 5 bases, with 5 bases between. The CDR3 covers 13 residues. CDR3 loop: CASSYSPDQPQHF. CDR3 sequence (DNA): TGTGCCAGCAGTTACTCGCCTGATCAGCCCCAGCATTTT.

This chain connects TRBV12-5 to TRBJ1-5; maybe TRBD1 (6 bases). The V and J ends lost 4 bases and 4 bases respectively, with 8 bases between them. The CDR3 spans 13 residues. Germline CDR1 LGHNT, CDR2 FRNRAP. CDR3 in DNA: TGTGCTAGTGGTTCGGACAGTAATCAGCCCCAGCATTTT. It yields the protein CASGSDSNQPQHF. Complete variable domain (other parts from reference TRBV12-5 and TRBJ1-5): DARVTQTPRHKVTEMGQEVTMRCQPILGHNTVFWYRQTMMQGLELLAYFRNRAPLDDSGMPKDRFSAEMPDATLATLKIQPSEPRDSAVYFCASGSDSNQPQHFGDGTRLSIL.

This clone turned up a few times. This sequence joins TRBV2 and TRBJ2-3, with 10 nucleotides matching TRBD2. Germline CDR1 and CDR2: SNHLY and FYNNEI. This CDR3 region has 15 residues. V lost 8 bases and J lost 5; bases outside the gene matches: 10. CDR3: CASALSGGAGDTQYF. CDR3 sequence (DNA): TGTGCCAGCGCCCTAAGCGGGGGGGCGGGAGATACGCAGTATTTT.

The rearrangement links TRBV18 to TRBJ1-6; TRBD1 matches 9 bases. Germline-derived CDR1 and CDR2 are KGHSH and LQKENI. V was pared by 3 bases and J by 6 bases, with 6 bases of the junction left unmatched. The CDR3 has 16 amino acids. Written as DNA, the CDR3 is TGTGCCAGCTCACCCCTGACAGGGGGACGTAATTCACCCCTCCACTTT. Residues: CASSPLTGGRNSPLHF. Full variable domain (outside the CDR3, taken from reference TRBV18 and TRBJ1-6): NAGVMQNPRHLVRRRGQEARLRCSPMKGHSHVYWYRQLPEEGLKFMVYLQKENIIDESGMPKERFSAEFPKEGPSILRIQQVVRGDSAAYFCASSPLTGGRNSPLHFGNGTRLTVT.